The subject of this entry is one T cell receptor (beta chain). The target antigen is unknown. Mismatch with germline at one junction end may stem from a read error. Primers: 60 Vbeta forward and 13 Jbeta reverse. The repertoire was sequenced with immunoSEQ multiplex PCR; TCRdb's copy has only in-frame clones and lacks some. The sample has approximately 220,000 clones; roughly 82% are singletons. The record originates from a study of cytomegalovirus exposure and HLA in healthy donors. General study findings and limits: In an earlier analysis, in 587 donors, most V segments appeared productive either ~90% or ~30% of the time. Cytomegalovirus association was assigned to about 180 TCR beta chains.

Germline V gene lookup returns CDR1 SGHNT and CDR2 YYREEE (reference sequence). The CDR3 has 12 amino acids. V usage is TRBV5-4 and J usage is TRBJ1-1; D call uncertain. The sequenced sample consisted of PBMCs. The sequence was obtained from a man aged 35-49 years in good health and CMV-seropositive. The CDR3 coding sequence is TGTGCCAGCAGCTATGAGGAACTGAAGCTTTCATTT. It translates to CASSYEELKLSF.